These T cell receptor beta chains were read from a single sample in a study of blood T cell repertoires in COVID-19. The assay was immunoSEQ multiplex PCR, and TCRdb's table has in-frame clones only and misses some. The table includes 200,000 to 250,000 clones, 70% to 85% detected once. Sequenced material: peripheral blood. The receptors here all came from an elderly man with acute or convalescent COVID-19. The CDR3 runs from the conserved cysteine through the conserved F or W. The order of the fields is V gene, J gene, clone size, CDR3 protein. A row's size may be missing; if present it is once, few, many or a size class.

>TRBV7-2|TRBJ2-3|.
CASSSRGARSTDTQYF
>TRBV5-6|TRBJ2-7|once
CASSRTPTSYEQYF
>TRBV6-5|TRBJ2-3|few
CASSYSGGDSDTQYF
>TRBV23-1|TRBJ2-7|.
CASSQTTGPLTYEQYF
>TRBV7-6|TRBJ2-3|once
CASSLGGTRTDTQYF
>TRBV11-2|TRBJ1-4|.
CASSPAGWPNEKLFF
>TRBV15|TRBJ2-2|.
CATSRGPGSGELFF
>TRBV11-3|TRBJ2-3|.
CASSLSRGQGPDTQYF
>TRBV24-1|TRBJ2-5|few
CATSDWRRATQYF
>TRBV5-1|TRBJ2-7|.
CASSTGPVQGGQYF
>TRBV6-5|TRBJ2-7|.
CASSPRGQSYEQYF
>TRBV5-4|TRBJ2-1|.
CASSLPPGTYNEQFF
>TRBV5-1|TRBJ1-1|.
CASSLGQGRSTEAFF
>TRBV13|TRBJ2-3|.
CASSLLPGTDTQYF
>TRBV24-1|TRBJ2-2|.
CATSDSSGRDTGELFF
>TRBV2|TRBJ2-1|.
CASIRTRSYNEQFF
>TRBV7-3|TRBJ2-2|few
CASRPGTGRTGELFF
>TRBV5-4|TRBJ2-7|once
CASSLGGQGAYEQYF
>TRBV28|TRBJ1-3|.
CASSSQGGPGNTIYF
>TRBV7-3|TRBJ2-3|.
CASSLLSGRRTQYF
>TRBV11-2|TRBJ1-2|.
CASRETGTGAVHRGYTF
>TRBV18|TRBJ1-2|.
CASSQLGQSFDGYTF